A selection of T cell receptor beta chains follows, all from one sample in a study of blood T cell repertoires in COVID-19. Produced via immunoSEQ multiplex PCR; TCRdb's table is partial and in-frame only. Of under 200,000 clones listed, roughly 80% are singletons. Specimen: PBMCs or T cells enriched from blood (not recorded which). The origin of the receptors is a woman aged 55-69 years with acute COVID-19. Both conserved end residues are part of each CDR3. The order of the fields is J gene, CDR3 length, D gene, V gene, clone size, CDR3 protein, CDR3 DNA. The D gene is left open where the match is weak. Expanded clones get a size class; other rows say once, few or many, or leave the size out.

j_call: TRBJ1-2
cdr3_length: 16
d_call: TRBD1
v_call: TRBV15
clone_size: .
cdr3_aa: CATSSDLRTGNYGYTF
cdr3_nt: TGTGCCACCAGCAGCGATCTGAGGACAGGGAACTATGGCTACACCTTC

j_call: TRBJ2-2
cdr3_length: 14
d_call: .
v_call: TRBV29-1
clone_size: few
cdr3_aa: CSVDPTGNTGELFF
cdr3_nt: TGCAGCGTTGACCCGACAGGGAACACCGGGGAGCTGTTTTTT

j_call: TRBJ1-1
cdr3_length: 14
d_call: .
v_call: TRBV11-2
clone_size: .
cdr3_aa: CASSSRNGGTEAFF
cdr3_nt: TGTGCCAGCAGCTCCCGGAACGGGGGCACTGAAGCTTTCTTT

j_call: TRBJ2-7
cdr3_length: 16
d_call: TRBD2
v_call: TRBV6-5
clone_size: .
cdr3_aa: CASSYKASGSFGEQYF
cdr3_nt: TGTGCCAGCAGTTACAAGGCTAGCGGGAGTTTTGGCGAGCAGTACTTC

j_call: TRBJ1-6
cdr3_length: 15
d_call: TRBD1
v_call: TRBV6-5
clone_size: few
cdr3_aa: CASRSTGQDNSPLHF
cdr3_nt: TGTGCCAGCAGATCCACGGGACAGGACAATTCACCCCTCCACTTT

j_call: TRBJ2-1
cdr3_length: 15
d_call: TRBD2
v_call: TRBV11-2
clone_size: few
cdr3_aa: CASSPGLAGYNEQFF
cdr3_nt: TGTGCCAGCAGCCCGGGACTAGCGGGATACAATGAGCAGTTCTTC

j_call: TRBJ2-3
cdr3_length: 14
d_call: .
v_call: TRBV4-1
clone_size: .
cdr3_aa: CASRRGSKPDTQYF
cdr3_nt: TGCGCCAGCAGGAGAGGGTCGAAGCCAGATACGCAGTATTTT

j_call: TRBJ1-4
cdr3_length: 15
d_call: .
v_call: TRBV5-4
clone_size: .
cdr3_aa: CASSLSTASNEKLFF
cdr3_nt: TGTGCCAGCAGCTTGTCGACAGCGAGTAATGAAAAACTGTTTTTT

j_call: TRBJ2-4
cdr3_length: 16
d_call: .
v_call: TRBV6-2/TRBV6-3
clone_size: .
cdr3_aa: CASSPQVSTAKNIQYF
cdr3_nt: TGTGCCAGCAGTCCCCAAGTTTCTACAGCCAAAAACATTCAGTACTTC

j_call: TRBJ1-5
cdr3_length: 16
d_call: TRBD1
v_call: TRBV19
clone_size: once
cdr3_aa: CASSISRDRGYQPQHF
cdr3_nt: TGTGCCAGTAGTATTTCCCGGGACAGGGGATATCAGCCCCAGCATTTT

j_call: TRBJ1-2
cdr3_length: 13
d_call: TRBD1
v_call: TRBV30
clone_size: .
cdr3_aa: CASTFRGVDGYTF
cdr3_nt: TGTGCCTCGACGTTCAGGGGGGTTGATGGCTACACCTTC

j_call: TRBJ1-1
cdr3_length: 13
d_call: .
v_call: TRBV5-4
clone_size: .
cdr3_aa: CASSFTGGAEAFF
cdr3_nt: TGTGCCAGCAGCTTCACGGGGGGCGCTGAAGCTTTCTTT

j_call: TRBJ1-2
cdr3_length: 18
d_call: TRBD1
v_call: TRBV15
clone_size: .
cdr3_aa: CATSSRTGTGAGGYGYTF
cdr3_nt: TGTGCCACCAGCAGCCGGACCGGGACAGGGGCGGGGGGCTATGGCTACACCTTC

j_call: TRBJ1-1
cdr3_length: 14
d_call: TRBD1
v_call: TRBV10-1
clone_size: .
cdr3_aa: CASSSHHGTGEAFF
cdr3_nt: TGCGCCAGCAGTTCACATCATGGGACAGGGGAAGCTTTCTTT

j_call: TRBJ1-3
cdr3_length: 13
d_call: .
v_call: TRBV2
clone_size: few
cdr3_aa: CASKSNSPYTIYF
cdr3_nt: TGTGCCAGCAAGTCCAACAGCCCGTACACCATATATTTT

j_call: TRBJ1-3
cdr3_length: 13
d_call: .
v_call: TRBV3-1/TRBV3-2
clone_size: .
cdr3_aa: CASSQGARNTIYF
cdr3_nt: TGTGCCAGCAGCCAAGGAGCGAGAAACACCATATATTTT

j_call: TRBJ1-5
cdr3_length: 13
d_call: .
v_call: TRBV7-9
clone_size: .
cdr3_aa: CASSRQLNQPQHF
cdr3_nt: TGTGCCAGCAGCCGACAGCTTAATCAGCCCCAGCATTTT

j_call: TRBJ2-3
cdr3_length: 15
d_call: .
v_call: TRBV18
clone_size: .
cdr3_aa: CASSPQEATLDTQYF
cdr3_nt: TGTGCCAGCTCCCCCCAGGAGGCCACCCTAGATACGCAGTATTTT

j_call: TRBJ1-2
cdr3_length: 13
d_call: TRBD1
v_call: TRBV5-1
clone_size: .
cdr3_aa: CASSSQGALGYTF
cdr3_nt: TGCGCCAGCAGCTCACAGGGGGCGCTTGGCTACACCTTC

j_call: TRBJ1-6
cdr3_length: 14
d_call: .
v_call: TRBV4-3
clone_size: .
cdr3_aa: CASSRGSVNSPLHF
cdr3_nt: TGCGCCAGCAGCCGAGGCAGCGTAAATTCACCCCTCCACTTT

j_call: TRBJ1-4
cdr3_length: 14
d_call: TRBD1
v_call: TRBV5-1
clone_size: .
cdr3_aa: CASSPQGVGEKLFF
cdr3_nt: TGCGCCAGCAGCCCGCAGGGGGTCGGTGAAAAACTGTTTTTT

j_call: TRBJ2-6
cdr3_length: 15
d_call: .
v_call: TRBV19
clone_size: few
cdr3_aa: CATSTGISGANVLTF
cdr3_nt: TGTGCCACCTCGACGGGGATCTCTGGGGCCAACGTCCTGACTTTC

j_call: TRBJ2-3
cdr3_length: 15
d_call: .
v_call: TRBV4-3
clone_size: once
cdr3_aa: CASSQGLAGTDTQYF
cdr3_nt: TGCGCCAGCAGCCAAGGATTGGCAGGCACAGATACGCAGTATTTT

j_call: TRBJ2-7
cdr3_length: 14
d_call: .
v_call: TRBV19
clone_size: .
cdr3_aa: CASSIRGELYEQYF
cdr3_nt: TGTGCCAGTAGTATACGAGGCGAATTATACGAGCAGTACTTC

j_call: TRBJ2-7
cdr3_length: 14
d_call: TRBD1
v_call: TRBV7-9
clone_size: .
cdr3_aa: CASRPGTGSYEQYF
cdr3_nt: TGTGCCAGCAGACCCGGGACAGGGTCGTACGAGCAGTACTTC

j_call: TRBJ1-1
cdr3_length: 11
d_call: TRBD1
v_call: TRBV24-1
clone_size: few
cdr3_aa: CATAGQGRAFF
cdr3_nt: TGTGCCACGGCAGGACAGGGGAGGGCTTTCTTT

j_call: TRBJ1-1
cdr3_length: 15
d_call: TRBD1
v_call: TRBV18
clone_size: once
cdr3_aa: CASSPNGQENTEAFF
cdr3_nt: TGTGCCAGCTCACCAAATGGACAGGAGAACACTGAAGCTTTCTTT

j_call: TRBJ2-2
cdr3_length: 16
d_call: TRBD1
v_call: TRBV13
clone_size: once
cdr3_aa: CASSPPTGMNTGELFF
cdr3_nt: TGTGCCAGCAGCCCTCCGACAGGGATGAACACCGGGGAGCTGTTTTTT

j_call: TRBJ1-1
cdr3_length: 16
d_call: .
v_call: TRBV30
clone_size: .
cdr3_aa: CAWSVGDSPLGAEAFF
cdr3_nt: TGTGCCTGGAGTGTAGGGGACTCCCCCCTTGGAGCTGAAGCTTTCTTT

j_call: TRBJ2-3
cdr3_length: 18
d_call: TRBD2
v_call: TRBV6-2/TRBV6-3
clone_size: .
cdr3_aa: CASSGGLDGGLWTDTQYF
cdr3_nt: TGTGCCAGCAGTGGGGGACTAGATGGGGGCCTTTGGACAGATACGCAGTATTTT

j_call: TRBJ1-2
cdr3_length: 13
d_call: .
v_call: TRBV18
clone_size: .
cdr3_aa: CASWGGETDGYTF
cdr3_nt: TGTGCCAGCTGGGGAGGGGAGACAGATGGCTACACCTTC

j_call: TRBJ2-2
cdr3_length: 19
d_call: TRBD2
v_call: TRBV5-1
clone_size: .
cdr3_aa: CASSYTGTSGRGLDGELFF
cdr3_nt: TGCGCCAGCAGTTATACCGGGACTAGCGGGAGGGGCCTGGACGGGGAGCTGTTTTTT

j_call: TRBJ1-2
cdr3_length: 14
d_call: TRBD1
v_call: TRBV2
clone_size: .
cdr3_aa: CASSDQGANYGYTF
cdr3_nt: TGTGCCAGCAGTGACCAGGGGGCTAACTATGGCTACACCTTC

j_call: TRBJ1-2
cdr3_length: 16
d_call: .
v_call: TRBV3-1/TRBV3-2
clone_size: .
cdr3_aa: CASSQPGGRGNYGYTF
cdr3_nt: TGTGCCAGCAGCCAACCTGGGGGCAGGGGTAACTATGGCTACACCTTC

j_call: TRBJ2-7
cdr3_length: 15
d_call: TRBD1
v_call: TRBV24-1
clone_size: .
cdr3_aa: CATSDPGTGDNEQYF
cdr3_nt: TGTGCCACCAGTGATCCCGGGACAGGGGACAACGAGCAGTACTTC

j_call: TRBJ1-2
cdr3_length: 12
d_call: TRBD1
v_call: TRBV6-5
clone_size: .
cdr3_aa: CASRIQGSYYTF
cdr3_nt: TGTGCCAGCAGAATACAGGGGTCGTACTACACCTTC

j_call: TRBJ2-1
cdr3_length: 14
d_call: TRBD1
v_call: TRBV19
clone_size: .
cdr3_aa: CASIQDRGHNEQFF
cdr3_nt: TGTGCCAGTATCCAGGACAGGGGCCACAATGAGCAGTTCTTC

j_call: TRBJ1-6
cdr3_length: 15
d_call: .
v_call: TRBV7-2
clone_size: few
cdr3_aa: CASSRLRGVISPLHF
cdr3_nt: TGTGCCAGCAGCAGGCTTCGGGGGGTAATATCACCCCTCCACTTT

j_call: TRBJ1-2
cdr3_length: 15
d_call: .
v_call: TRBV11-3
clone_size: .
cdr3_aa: CASSLDQTGLRGYTF
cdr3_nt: TGTGCCAGCAGCTTAGACCAGACAGGCCTTCGGGGCTACACCTTC

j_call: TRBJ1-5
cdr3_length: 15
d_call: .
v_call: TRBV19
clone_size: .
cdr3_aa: CASTKGTEPRQPQHF
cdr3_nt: TGTGCCAGTACCAAAGGGACTGAACCACGTCAGCCCCAGCATTTT

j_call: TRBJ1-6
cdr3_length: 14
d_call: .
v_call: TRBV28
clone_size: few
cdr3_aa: CASSSPRGNSPLHF
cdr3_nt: TGTGCCAGCAGTTCCCCCAGGGGTAATTCACCCCTCCACTTT

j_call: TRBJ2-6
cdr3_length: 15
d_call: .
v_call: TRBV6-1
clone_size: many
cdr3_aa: CASSEGSSGANVLTF
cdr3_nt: TGTGCCAGCAGTGAAGGGAGCTCTGGGGCCAACGTCCTGACTTTC

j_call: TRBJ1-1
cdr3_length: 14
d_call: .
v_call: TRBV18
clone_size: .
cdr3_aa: CASSPSGVGTEAFF
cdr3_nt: TGTGCCAGCTCACCATCAGGGGTAGGAACTGAAGCTTTCTTT

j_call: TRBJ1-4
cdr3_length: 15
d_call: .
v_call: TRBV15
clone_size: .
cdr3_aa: CATSRDIQINEKLFF
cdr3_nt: TGTGCCACCAGCAGAGATATACAGATTAATGAAAAACTGTTTTTT

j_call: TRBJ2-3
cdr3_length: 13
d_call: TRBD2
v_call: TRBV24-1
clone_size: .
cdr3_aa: CATSDWDYTAQYF
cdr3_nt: TGTGCCACCAGTGACTGGGACTATACAGCGCAGTATTTT

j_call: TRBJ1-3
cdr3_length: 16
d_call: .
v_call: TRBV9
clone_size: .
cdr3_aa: CASSVPLPGSGNTIYF
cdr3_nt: TGTGCCAGCAGCGTACCACTCCCCGGCTCTGGAAACACCATATATTTT

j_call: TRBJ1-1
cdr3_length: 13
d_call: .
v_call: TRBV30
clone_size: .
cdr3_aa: CAWSPVLQSEAFF
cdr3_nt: TGTGCCTGGAGCCCCGTTCTACAGAGTGAAGCTTTCTTT

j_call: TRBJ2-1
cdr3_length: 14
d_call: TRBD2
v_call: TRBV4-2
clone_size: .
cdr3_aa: CASSQGREENEQFF
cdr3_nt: TGTGCCAGCAGCCAAGGGCGGGAGGAAAATGAGCAGTTCTTC

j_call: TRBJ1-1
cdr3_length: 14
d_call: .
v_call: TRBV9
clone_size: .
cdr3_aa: CASSVGMANTEAFF
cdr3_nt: TGTGCCAGCAGCGTAGGTATGGCGAACACTGAAGCTTTCTTT

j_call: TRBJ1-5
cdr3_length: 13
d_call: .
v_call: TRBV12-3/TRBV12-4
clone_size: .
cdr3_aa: CASSPFINQPQHF
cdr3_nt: TGTGCCAGCAGTCCTTTTATCAATCAGCCCCAGCATTTT